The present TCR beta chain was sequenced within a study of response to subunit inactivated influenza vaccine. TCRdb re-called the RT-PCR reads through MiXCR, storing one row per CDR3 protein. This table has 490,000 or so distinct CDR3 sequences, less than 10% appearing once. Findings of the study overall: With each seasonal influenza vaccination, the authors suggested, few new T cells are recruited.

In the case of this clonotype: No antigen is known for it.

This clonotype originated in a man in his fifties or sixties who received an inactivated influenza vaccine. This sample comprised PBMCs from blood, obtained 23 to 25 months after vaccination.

The CDR3 region is CSAREGSGRNNEQFF. CDR3 in DNA: TGCAGTGCTCGGGAGGGGAGCGGCAGAAACAATGAGCAGTTCTTC. The V and J genes are TRBV20-1 and TRBJ2-1; 8 bases map to TRBD2. This CDR3 is 15 amino acids long. The germline gives CDR1 DFQATT, CDR2 SNEGSKA (reference sequence). V shed 5 bases and J 5 bases; nucleotides not matched to a gene: 11.